The source of this TCR beta chain is a study of cytomegalovirus exposure and HLA in healthy donors. Notes on the study in general: Subsequent analysis of the 120 or so validation repertoires found a tendency for first-cohort TCR clusters to co-occur. Investigators reported some 150 TCR beta chains as tied to cytomegalovirus.

In germline, CDR1 is ENHRY, CDR2 SYGVKD. V was clipped by 0 bases and J by 2 bases, with 18 bases between them. The CDR3 extends over 18 amino acids. A note on this clone: Its antigen is as yet unknown.

Using immunoSEQ multiplex PCR, the repertoire was profiled, and TCRdb retains in-frame clones only, with some absent. The sample lists 89,000 or so clones, about 94% occurring once. The sample was PBMCs. This sequence was found in a woman aged 25-40 years in good health and CMV-seropositive. This chain uses TRBV10-3 with TRBJ2-3, with TRBD2 as a possible D gene (5 bases). This CDR3 reads CAISESSGSKRYTDTQYF. Written as DNA, the CDR3 is TGTGCCATCAGTGAGTCGAGCGGCTCGAAACGATACACAGATACGCAGTATTTT.